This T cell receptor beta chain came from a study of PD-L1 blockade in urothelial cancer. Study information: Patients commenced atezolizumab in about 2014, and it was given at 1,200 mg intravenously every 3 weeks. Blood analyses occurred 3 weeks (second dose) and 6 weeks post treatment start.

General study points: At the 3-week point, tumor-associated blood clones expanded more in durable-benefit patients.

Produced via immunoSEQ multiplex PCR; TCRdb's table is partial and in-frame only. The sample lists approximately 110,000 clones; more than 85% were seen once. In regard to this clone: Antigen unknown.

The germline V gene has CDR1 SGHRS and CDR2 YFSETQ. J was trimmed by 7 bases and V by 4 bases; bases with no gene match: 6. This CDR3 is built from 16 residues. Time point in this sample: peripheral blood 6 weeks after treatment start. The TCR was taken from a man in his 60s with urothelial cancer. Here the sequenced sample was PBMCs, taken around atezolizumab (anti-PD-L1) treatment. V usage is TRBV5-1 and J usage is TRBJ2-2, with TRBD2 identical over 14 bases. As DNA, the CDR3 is TGCGCCAGCAGCGGGGGACTAGCGGGGGTTCTCGGGGAGCTGTTTTTT. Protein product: CASSGGLAGVLGELFF.